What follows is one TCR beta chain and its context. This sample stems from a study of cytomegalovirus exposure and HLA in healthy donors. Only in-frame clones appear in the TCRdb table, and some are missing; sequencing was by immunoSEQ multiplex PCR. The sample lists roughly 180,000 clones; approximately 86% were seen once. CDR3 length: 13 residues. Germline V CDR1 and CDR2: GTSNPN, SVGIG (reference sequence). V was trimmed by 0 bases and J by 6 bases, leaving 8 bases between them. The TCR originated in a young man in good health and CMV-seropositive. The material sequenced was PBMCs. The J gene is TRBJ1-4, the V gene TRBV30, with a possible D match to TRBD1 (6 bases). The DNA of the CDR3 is TGTGCCTGGAGTGTACACAGGGATGAAAAACTGTTTTTT. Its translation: CAWSVHRDEKLFF.